The 9 T cell receptor beta chains below were found in one sample sequenced in a study of T cells in Graves' hyperthyroidism and ophthalmopathy. Authors of the study amplified TCR beta CDR3 regions from RNA transcripts. The HTBI primer set served for first-round RT-PCR of the TCR CDR3. TCRdb ran MiXCR on the multiplex PCR reads and lists one entry per CDR3 protein. The sample records 530,000 or so distinct CDR3 sequences, about 43% being singletons. The sequencing input was peripheral blood or thyroid tissue (not recorded which). The receptor set was obtained from a young woman with Graves' hyperthyroidism.

The chain joins TRBV2 to TRBJ2-7, with D possibly TRBD1 on 5 matching bases. Germline V CDR1 and CDR2: SNHLY, FYNNEI. Between the trimmed V and J ends, which lost 4 bases and 6 bases, there was a span of 13 bases. This CDR3 is 13 amino acids long. In DNA form, the CDR3 reads TGTGCCAGCAGTGTAGGGCCCCAGGGCGAGCAGTACTTC. This encodes CASSVGPQGEQYF.

J is TRBJ2-3 and V is TRBV4-1, with D unresolved. The CDR3 is made up of 12 amino acids. Looked up from germline, CDR1 is MGHRA and CDR2 is YSYEKL. Trimming took 1 base from V and 7 from J, leaving 6 bases between them. CDR3 coding DNA: TGCGCCAGCAGCCAAGTTGTCCATACGCAGTATTTT. Translated, it gives CASSQVVHTQYF.

V gene TRBV24-1 combines with J gene TRBJ1-1; 8 nucleotides align to TRBD1. V lost 2 bases, J lost 1 base, and 8 bases stayed unmatched. Germline lookup yields CDR1 KGHDR and CDR2 SFDVKD. The CDR3 length is 17 residues. CDR3 region: CATSDSRTGQGNTEAFF. As DNA, the CDR3 is TGTGCCACCAGTGATTCCCGGACAGGGCAGGGGAACACTGAAGCTTTCTTT.

Details on this clonotype: In this CDR3 the conserved last residue, phenylalanine or tryptophan, is missing, so a read error is likely. The J gene is TRBJ2-7, the V gene TRBV29-1; no reliable D call. CDR1 is SQVTM and CDR2 is ANQGSEA in the germline V gene. V lost 6 bases, J lost 0 bases, and 3 bases lay in between. CDR3 length: 10 residues. CDR3 residues: CSVSSYEQYL. The DNA of the CDR3 is TGCAGCGTGAGCTCCTACGAGCAGTACCTC.

Comment on this clonotype: Compared with germline, one end of the junction differs, possibly owing to a read error. The rearrangement links TRBV4-1 to TRBJ1-1; D uncertain. Germline CDR1 and CDR2: MGHRA and YSYEKL. This CDR3 comprises 13 residues. Here the CDR3 reads CAGSQVVNTEAFF. The CDR3 DNA reads as TGCGCCGGCAGCCAAGTCGTAAACACTGAAGCTTTCTTT.

The chain joins TRBV5-1 to TRBJ2-7; a possible D gene is TRBD2 (6 bases). Trimming shortened V by 3 bases and J by 0 bases, and 19 bases separated the two germline ends. The length of the CDR3 is 17 residues. Germline V gene data show CDR1 as SGHRS and CDR2 as YFSETQ. CDR3: CASSSLPPGDLSYEQYF. CDR3 DNA sequence: TGCGCCAGCAGCTCTCTCCCCCCGGGAGACCTCTCCTACGAGCAGTACTTC.

This clonotype was seen many times. This chain links TRBV20-1 with TRBJ2-5; 9 nucleotides line up with TRBD2. Per germline, CDR1 DFQATT and CDR2 SNEGSKA (reference sequence). The CDR3 is made up of 13 amino acids. V was clipped by 4 bases and J by 5 bases; unmatched bases: 5. In DNA, the CDR3 is TGCAGTGCTATTAGCGGGAGTGGGGAGACCCAGTACTTC. Its translation: CSAISGSGETQYF.

This clonotype was found many times. V gene TRBV19 combines with J gene TRBJ2-6, with no clear D. This CDR3 is 17 amino acids long. The germline gives CDR1 LNHDA, CDR2 SQIVND (reference sequence). V lost 8 bases and J lost 0, with 17 bases in between. The CDR3 reads CASSKATSFSGANVLTF. Written as DNA, the CDR3 is TGTGCCAGTTCAAAGGCCACATCCTTCTCTGGGGCCAACGTCCTGACTTTC.

This clonotype showed up many times. The chain employs TRBV20-1 and TRBJ2-5; D is undetermined. The germline V gene encodes CDR1 DFQATT and CDR2 SNEGSKA (reference sequence). Trimming took off 1 base at V and 0 bases at J, with 6 bases between the two ends. There are 13 residues in the CDR3. The CDR3 DNA is TGCAGTGCTAGAGCGCCGTACCAAGAGACCCAGTACTTC. Protein product: CSARAPYQETQYF.